The rows below give T cell receptor beta chains drawn from one sample of a study of Graves' ophthalmopathy and Graves' hyperthyroidism. A single record per CDR3 protein comes from TCRdb applying MiXCR to the multiplex PCR reads. The sample yields some 350,000 distinct CDR3 sequences, about a sixth seen once. The sample comprised peripheral blood. Source of these receptors: an adult woman with stable Graves' hyperthyroidism. Each CDR3 is given with its conserved first and last residue. The order of the fields is CDR3 protein, CDR3 DNA, V gene, clone size, J gene, D gene. D genes are given only for firm matches. Size is stated for part of the rows, as once, few or many counts, or as a class when the clone is expanded.

cdr3_aa: CASSLVTLAKNIQYF
cdr3_nt: TGTGCCAGCAGCTTGGTTACTTTAGCCAAAAACATTCAGTACTTC
v_call: TRBV5-6
clone_size: few
j_call: TRBJ2-4
d_call: NA

cdr3_aa: CASSPPDRDIQYF
cdr3_nt: TGTGCCAGCAGTCCCCCTGACAGGGACATTCAGTACTTC
v_call: TRBV28
clone_size: NA
j_call: TRBJ2-4
d_call: TRBD1

cdr3_aa: CASRSGLAKNIQYF
cdr3_nt: TGTGCCAGCCGTTCGGGCCTAGCCAAAAACATTCAGTACTTC
v_call: TRBV28
clone_size: few
j_call: TRBJ2-4
d_call: NA

cdr3_aa: CASSPKGGAYEQYF
cdr3_nt: TGTGCCAGCAGCCCCAAAGGGGGAGCCTACGAGCAGTACTTC
v_call: TRBV6-1
clone_size: many
j_call: TRBJ2-7
d_call: NA

cdr3_aa: CASSGIGQPQHF
cdr3_nt: TGTGCCAGCAGTGGGATTGGGCAGCCCCAGCATTTT
v_call: TRBV6-1
clone_size: many
j_call: TRBJ1-5
d_call: NA

cdr3_aa: CSATRGINYGYTF
cdr3_nt: TGCAGTGCTACCCGGGGGATTAACTATGGCTACACCTTC
v_call: TRBV20-1
clone_size: many
j_call: TRBJ1-2
d_call: NA

cdr3_aa: CASSLGLAGVSYEQYF
cdr3_nt: TGTGCCAGCAGCTTAGGTCTAGCGGGAGTGTCCTACGAGCAGTACTTC
v_call: TRBV13
clone_size: many
j_call: TRBJ2-7
d_call: TRBD2

cdr3_aa: CASSRQSGFMNTEAFF
cdr3_nt: TGTGCCAGCAGCCGACAATCCGGGTTCATGAACACTGAAGCTTTCTTT
v_call: TRBV11-2
clone_size: many
j_call: TRBJ1-1
d_call: NA

cdr3_aa: CASSMDGRDQPQHF
cdr3_nt: TGTGCCAGTAGTATGGACGGAAGGGATCAGCCCCAGCATTTT
v_call: TRBV19
clone_size: many
j_call: TRBJ1-5
d_call: NA

cdr3_aa: CASSVGSHTEAFF
cdr3_nt: TGTGCCAGCAGCGTAGGATCTCACACTGAAGCTTTCTTT
v_call: TRBV9
clone_size: many
j_call: TRBJ1-1
d_call: NA

cdr3_aa: CASSLLSSRGRLGQETQYF
cdr3_nt: TGTGCCAGCAGCTTATTGTCCTCCCGGGGACGATTGGGACAAGAGACCCAGTACTTC
v_call: TRBV11-1
clone_size: many
j_call: TRBJ2-5
d_call: NA

cdr3_aa: CASSLALGSREPYEQYF
cdr3_nt: TGTGCCAGCAGTTTAGCCTTAGGTAGCAGGGAGCCATACGAGCAGTACTTC
v_call: TRBV12-3/TRBV12-4
clone_size: many
j_call: TRBJ2-7
d_call: NA

cdr3_aa: CASSLQGQPQHF
cdr3_nt: TGTGCCAGCAGTTTACAGGGTCAGCCCCAGCATTTT
v_call: TRBV6-5
clone_size: many
j_call: TRBJ1-5
d_call: NA

cdr3_aa: CSVEGGGGYEQYF
cdr3_nt: TGCAGCGTTGAAGGAGGCGGAGGGTACGAGCAGTACTTC
v_call: TRBV29-1
clone_size: many
j_call: TRBJ2-7
d_call: NA

cdr3_aa: CASIYRLQRGSPLHF
cdr3_nt: TGTGCCAGCATTTACCGCCTTCAGCGGGGTTCACCCCTCCACTTT
v_call: TRBV27
clone_size: many
j_call: TRBJ1-6
d_call: NA

cdr3_aa: CASKNRQGAETQYF
cdr3_nt: TGTGCCAGTAAGAACCGACAGGGGGCCGAGACCCAGTACTTC
v_call: TRBV19
clone_size: few
j_call: TRBJ2-5
d_call: TRBD1

cdr3_aa: CASSDISGTSGRASYEQYF
cdr3_nt: TGTGCCAGCAGCGATATCTCCGGGACTAGCGGGAGGGCATCCTACGAGCAGTACTTC
v_call: TRBV6-1
clone_size: many
j_call: TRBJ2-7
d_call: TRBD2

cdr3_aa: CASSELGPHATYEQYF
cdr3_nt: TGTGCCAGCAGTGAGCTAGGACCCCACGCAACCTACGAGCAGTACTTC
v_call: TRBV6-1
clone_size: many
j_call: TRBJ2-7
d_call: NA

cdr3_aa: CASSISKGFTEAFF
cdr3_nt: TGTGCCAGTAGTATAAGTAAGGGCTTCACTGAAGCTTTCTTT
v_call: TRBV19
clone_size: NA
j_call: TRBJ1-1
d_call: NA

cdr3_aa: CSARDRQGDNTGELFF
cdr3_nt: TGCAGTGCTAGAGACCGACAGGGGGATAACACCGGGGAGCTGTTTTTT
v_call: TRBV20-1
clone_size: NA
j_call: TRBJ2-2
d_call: TRBD1

cdr3_aa: CASSLASSTSVYEQYF
cdr3_nt: TGTGCCAGCAGCTTAGCGTCTTCTACCTCTGTCTACGAGCAGTACTTC
v_call: TRBV7-2
clone_size: many
j_call: TRBJ2-7
d_call: NA

cdr3_aa: CASSERTGTGSQEQYF
cdr3_nt: TGTGCCAGCAGTGAGCGTACCGGGACAGGGTCCCAAGAGCAGTACTTC
v_call: TRBV2
clone_size: many
j_call: TRBJ2-7
d_call: TRBD1

cdr3_aa: CASSLEVGSIYEQYF
cdr3_nt: TGTGCCAGCAGCTTAGAGGTCGGCAGCATCTACGAGCAGTACTTC
v_call: TRBV11-2
clone_size: few
j_call: TRBJ2-7
d_call: NA

cdr3_aa: CASSLGLNSSYEQYF
cdr3_nt: TGTGCCAGCAGCTTAGGGCTCAATAGCTCCTACGAGCAGTACTTC
v_call: TRBV13
clone_size: NA
j_call: TRBJ2-7
d_call: NA

cdr3_aa: CASRSGQGNTEAFF
cdr3_nt: TGTGCCAGCAGATCGGGACAGGGGAACACTGAAGCTTTCTTT
v_call: TRBV28
clone_size: many
j_call: TRBJ1-1
d_call: TRBD1

cdr3_aa: CASRRQVLHSPLHF
cdr3_nt: TGTGCCAGCAGACGACAGGTCCTACATTCACCCCTCCACTTT
v_call: TRBV27
clone_size: many
j_call: TRBJ1-6
d_call: NA

cdr3_aa: CSARLGGTGELFF
cdr3_nt: TGCAGTGCTAGACTAGGCGGGACCGGGGAGCTGTTTTTT
v_call: TRBV20-1
clone_size: many
j_call: TRBJ2-2
d_call: NA

cdr3_aa: CASAPVGSGGSYEQYF
cdr3_nt: TGTGCCAGCGCCCCGGTCGGTAGCGGGGGCTCCTACGAGCAGTACTTC
v_call: TRBV12-3/TRBV12-4
clone_size: NA
j_call: TRBJ2-7
d_call: TRBD2

cdr3_aa: CASSIGALFSGGNSYEQYF
cdr3_nt: TGTGCCAGCAGCATAGGAGCCCTTTTTAGCGGGGGCAACTCCTACGAGCAGTACTTC
v_call: TRBV13
clone_size: NA
j_call: TRBJ2-7
d_call: TRBD2

cdr3_aa: CASHGGTGLQEWGF
cdr3_nt: TGTGCCAGTCACGGGGGGACAGGGCTGCAGGAGTGGGGCTTC
v_call: TRBV6-1
clone_size: NA
j_call: TRBJ2-7
d_call: TRBD1

cdr3_aa: CASSQPQKTQYF
cdr3_nt: TGTGCCAGCAGCCAGCCACAAAAGACCCAGTACTTC
v_call: TRBV7-2
clone_size: medium-sized
j_call: TRBJ2-5
d_call: NA

cdr3_aa: CASSFPGGGGYTF
cdr3_nt: TGCGCCAGCAGCTTTCCCGGGGGAGGTGGCTACACCTTC
v_call: TRBV5-1
clone_size: NA
j_call: TRBJ1-2
d_call: NA

cdr3_aa: CASRKTGGTVYGYTF
cdr3_nt: TGTGCCAGCAGGAAAACGGGGGGGACAGTCTATGGCTACACCTTC
v_call: TRBV12-3/TRBV12-4
clone_size: many
j_call: TRBJ1-2
d_call: TRBD1

cdr3_aa: CASSNGGLGTEAFF
cdr3_nt: TGTGCCAGTAGTAATGGGGGGCTAGGCACTGAAGCTTTCTTT
v_call: TRBV19
clone_size: many
j_call: TRBJ1-1
d_call: NA

cdr3_aa: CASSWDPYEQYF
cdr3_nt: TGTGCCAGCAGCTGGGACCCCTACGAGCAGTACTTC
v_call: TRBV7-9
clone_size: many
j_call: TRBJ2-7
d_call: NA

cdr3_aa: CASSFQAQGLYEQYF
cdr3_nt: TGCGCCAGCAGCTTCCAGGCACAAGGCCTCTACGAGCAGTACTTC
v_call: TRBV5-1
clone_size: many
j_call: TRBJ2-7
d_call: NA

cdr3_aa: CSVEGGQGYSYEQYF
cdr3_nt: TGCAGCGTTGAAGGCGGACAGGGGTATTCCTACGAGCAGTACTTC
v_call: TRBV29-1
clone_size: many
j_call: TRBJ2-7
d_call: TRBD1

cdr3_aa: CASSPALSYYYEQYF
cdr3_nt: TGTGCCAGCTCACCGGCATTGAGTTATTACTACGAGCAGTACTTC
v_call: TRBV11-2
clone_size: many
j_call: TRBJ2-7
d_call: NA

cdr3_aa: CSASPAAQHF
cdr3_nt: TGCAGTGCTAGTCCCGCGGCCCAGCATTTT
v_call: TRBV20-1
clone_size: many
j_call: TRBJ1-5
d_call: NA

cdr3_aa: CASSPPGHLTYEQYF
cdr3_nt: TGTGCCAGCAGCCCACCGGGACACCTGACCTACGAGCAGTACTTC
v_call: TRBV7-9
clone_size: few
j_call: TRBJ2-7
d_call: NA

cdr3_aa: CAWSVPGNTIYF
cdr3_nt: TGTGCCTGGAGTGTTCCGGGAAACACCATATATTTT
v_call: TRBV30
clone_size: many
j_call: TRBJ1-3
d_call: NA

cdr3_aa: CASSLDRAETQYF
cdr3_nt: TGTGCCAGCAGCTTGGACAGGGCGGAGACCCAGTACTTC
v_call: TRBV7-2
clone_size: many
j_call: TRBJ2-5
d_call: TRBD1

cdr3_aa: CASSQVRDSYEQYF
cdr3_nt: TGCGCCAGCAGCCAAGTCCGGGACAGCTACGAGCAGTACTTC
v_call: TRBV4-1
clone_size: few
j_call: TRBJ2-7
d_call: TRBD1

cdr3_aa: CASRPLAGGGYEQYF
cdr3_nt: TGCGCCAGCAGACCACTAGCGGGAGGTGGGTACGAGCAGTACTTC
v_call: TRBV5-1
clone_size: many
j_call: TRBJ2-7
d_call: TRBD2

cdr3_aa: CASRGQGNNSPLHF
cdr3_nt: TGTGCCAGCAGGGGACAGGGAAATAATTCACCCCTCCACTTT
v_call: TRBV12-3/TRBV12-4
clone_size: many
j_call: TRBJ1-6
d_call: TRBD1

cdr3_aa: CASSLPRGSYEQYF
cdr3_nt: TGTGCCAGCAGTCTACCACGGGGTTCTTACGAGCAGTACTTC
v_call: TRBV12-3/TRBV12-4
clone_size: NA
j_call: TRBJ2-7
d_call: NA

cdr3_aa: CAWSKGGSYEQYF
cdr3_nt: TGTGCCTGGAGTAAGGGAGGTTCCTACGAGCAGTACTTC
v_call: TRBV30
clone_size: many
j_call: TRBJ2-7
d_call: NA

cdr3_aa: CASSLALAGPSGELFF
cdr3_nt: TGTGCCAGCAGCTTGGCCCTAGCGGGTCCAAGCGGGGAGCTGTTTTTT
v_call: TRBV5-5
clone_size: NA
j_call: TRBJ2-2
d_call: TRBD2

cdr3_aa: CSVEQGTSGRGGQYF
cdr3_nt: TGCAGCGTTGAACAAGGGACTAGCGGACGGGGCGGGCAGTACTTC
v_call: TRBV29-1
clone_size: many
j_call: TRBJ2-7
d_call: TRBD2

cdr3_aa: CATSDQDHRTSSYEQYF
cdr3_nt: TGTGCCACCAGTGATCAGGACCACCGGACGTCGAGCTACGAGCAGTACTTC
v_call: TRBV24-1
clone_size: NA
j_call: TRBJ2-7
d_call: NA

cdr3_aa: CAISGSPGTGAGDIKYF
cdr3_nt: TGTGCCATCAGTGGCAGTCCCGGGACAGGGGCGGGGGACATTAAGTACTTC
v_call: TRBV10-3
clone_size: many
j_call: TRBJ2-4
d_call: TRBD1

cdr3_aa: CAWCVAGLATQNEQYF
cdr3_nt: TGTGCCTGGTGTGTGGCGGGGTTAGCAACCCAGAACGAGCAGTACTTC
v_call: TRBV30
clone_size: few
j_call: TRBJ2-7
d_call: NA

cdr3_aa: CATSRGKQFSGNTIYF
cdr3_nt: TGTGCCACCAGCAGAGGCAAACAGTTTTCTGGAAACACCATATATTTT
v_call: TRBV15
clone_size: many
j_call: TRBJ1-3
d_call: NA

cdr3_aa: CSGSGRAEETQYF
cdr3_nt: TGCAGTGGTAGCGGGAGGGCCGAGGAGACCCAGTACTTC
v_call: TRBV20-1
clone_size: many
j_call: TRBJ2-5
d_call: TRBD2

cdr3_aa: CANSSTGVDTRELFF
cdr3_nt: TGCGCCAACAGCTCCACAGGGGTTGACACCCGGGAGCTGTTTTTT
v_call: TRBV5-1
clone_size: few
j_call: TRBJ2-2
d_call: TRBD1

cdr3_aa: CASSVGLRPHDEQYF
cdr3_nt: TGTGCCAGCAGCGTAGGTTTGCGGCCACATGACGAGCAGTACTTC
v_call: TRBV9
clone_size: many
j_call: TRBJ2-7
d_call: NA

cdr3_aa: CASSEMPRTEAREPAQETQYF
cdr3_nt: TGTGCCAGCAGTGAAATGCCCCGTACAGAGGCGCGGGAACCGGCCCAAGAGACCCAGTACTTC
v_call: TRBV25-1
clone_size: many
j_call: TRBJ2-5
d_call: NA